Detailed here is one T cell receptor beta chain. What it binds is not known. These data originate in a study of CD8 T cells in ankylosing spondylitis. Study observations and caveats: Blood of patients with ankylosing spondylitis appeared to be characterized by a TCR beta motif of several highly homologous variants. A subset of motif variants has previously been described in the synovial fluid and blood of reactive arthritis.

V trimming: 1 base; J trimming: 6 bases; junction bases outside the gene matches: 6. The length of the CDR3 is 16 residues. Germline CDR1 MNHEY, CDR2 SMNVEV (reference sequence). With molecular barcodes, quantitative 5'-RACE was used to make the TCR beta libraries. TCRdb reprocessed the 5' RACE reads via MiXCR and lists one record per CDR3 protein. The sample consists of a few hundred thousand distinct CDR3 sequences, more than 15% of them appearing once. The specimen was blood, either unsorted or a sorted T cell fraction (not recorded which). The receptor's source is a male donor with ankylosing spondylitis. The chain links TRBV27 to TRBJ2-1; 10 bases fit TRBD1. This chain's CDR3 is CASSLYWDRGPNEQFF. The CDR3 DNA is TGTGCCAGCAGTTTATACTGGGACAGGGGCCCCAATGAGCAGTTCTTC.